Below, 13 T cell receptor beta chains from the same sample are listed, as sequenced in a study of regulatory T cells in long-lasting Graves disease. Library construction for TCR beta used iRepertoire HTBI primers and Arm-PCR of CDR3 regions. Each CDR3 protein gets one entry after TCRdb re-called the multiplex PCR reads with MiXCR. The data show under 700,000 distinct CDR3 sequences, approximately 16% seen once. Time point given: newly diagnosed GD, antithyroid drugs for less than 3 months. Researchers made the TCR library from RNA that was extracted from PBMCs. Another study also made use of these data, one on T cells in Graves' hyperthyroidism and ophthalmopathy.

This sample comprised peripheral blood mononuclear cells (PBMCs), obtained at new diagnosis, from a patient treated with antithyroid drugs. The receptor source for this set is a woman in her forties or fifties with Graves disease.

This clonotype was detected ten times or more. DNA of the CDR3: TGTGCCACCAGCAGGGGGGACGTCCTCCTCAGTGAAGCTTTCTTT. It translates to CATSRGDVLLSEAFF. The chain couples TRBV15 to TRBJ1-1, with D perhaps matching TRBD1 (5 bases). Deletions cut 3 bases from V and 7 bases from J, with 18 bases between. Germline loops: CDR1 LNHNV, CDR2 YYDKDF (reference sequence). The CDR3 is made up of 15 amino acids.

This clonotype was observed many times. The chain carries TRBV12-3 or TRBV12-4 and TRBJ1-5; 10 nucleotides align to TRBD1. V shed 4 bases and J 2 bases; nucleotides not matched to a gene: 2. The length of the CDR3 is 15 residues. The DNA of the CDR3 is TGTGCCAGCAGTTCAGGGACAGGGGGCAATCAGCCCCAGCATTTT. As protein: CASSSGTGGNQPQHF.

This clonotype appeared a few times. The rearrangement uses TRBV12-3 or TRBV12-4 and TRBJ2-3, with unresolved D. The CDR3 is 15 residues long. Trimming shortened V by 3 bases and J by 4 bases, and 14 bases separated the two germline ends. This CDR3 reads CASSFSSGSSDTQYF. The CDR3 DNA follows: TGTGCCAGCAGTTTTAGTTCGGGTAGTTCAGATACGCAGTATTTT.

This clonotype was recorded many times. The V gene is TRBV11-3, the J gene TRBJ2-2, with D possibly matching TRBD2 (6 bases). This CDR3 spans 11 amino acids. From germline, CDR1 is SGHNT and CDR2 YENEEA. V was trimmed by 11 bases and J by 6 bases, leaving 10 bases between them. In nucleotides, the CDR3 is TGTGCCTCCGCGGGGTCCGGGGAGCTGTTTTTT. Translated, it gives CASAGSGELFF.

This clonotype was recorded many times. CDR3: CASKGPGGNEKLFF. The CDR3 nucleotides read TGTGCCAGCAAGGGTCCCGGTGGTAATGAAAAACTGTTTTTT. This rearrangement joins TRBV28 to TRBJ1-4; D remains unclear. CDR3 length: 14 residues. V dropped 7 bases and J dropped 4 bases, with 13 bases sitting between them. CDR1 and CDR2 (germline): MDHEN, SYDVKM.

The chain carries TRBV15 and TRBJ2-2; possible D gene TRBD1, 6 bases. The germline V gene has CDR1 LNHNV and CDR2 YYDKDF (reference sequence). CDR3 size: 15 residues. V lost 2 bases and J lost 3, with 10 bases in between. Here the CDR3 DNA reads TGTGCCACCAGCAGAAACAGGGTAGACACCGGGGAGCTGTTTTTT. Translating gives CATSRNRVDTGELFF.

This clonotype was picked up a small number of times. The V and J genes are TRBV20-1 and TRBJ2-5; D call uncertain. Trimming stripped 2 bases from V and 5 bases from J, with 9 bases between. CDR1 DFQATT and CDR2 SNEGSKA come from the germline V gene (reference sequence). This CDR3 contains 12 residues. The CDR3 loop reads CSARPPIETQYF. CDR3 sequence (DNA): TGCAGTGCTAGACCCCCTATTGAGACCCAGTACTTC.

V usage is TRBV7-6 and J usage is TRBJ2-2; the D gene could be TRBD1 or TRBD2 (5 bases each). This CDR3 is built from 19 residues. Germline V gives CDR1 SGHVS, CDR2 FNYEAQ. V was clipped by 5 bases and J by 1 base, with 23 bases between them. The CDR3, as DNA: TGTGCCAGCAGCCGCGTCGAGGGGATCCCTACCTGGAACACCGGGGAGCTGTTTTTT. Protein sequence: CASSRVEGIPTWNTGELFF.

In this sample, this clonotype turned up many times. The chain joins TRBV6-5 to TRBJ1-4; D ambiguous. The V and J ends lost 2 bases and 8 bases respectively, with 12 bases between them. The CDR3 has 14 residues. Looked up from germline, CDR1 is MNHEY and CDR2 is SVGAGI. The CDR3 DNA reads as TGTGCCAGCAGTTACGTTGGACGAGAAGAAAAACTGTTTTTT. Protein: CASSYVGREEKLFF.

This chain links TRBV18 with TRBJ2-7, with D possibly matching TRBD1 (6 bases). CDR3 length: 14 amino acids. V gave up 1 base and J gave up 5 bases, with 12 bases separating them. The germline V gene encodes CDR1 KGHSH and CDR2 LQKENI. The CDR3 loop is CASSPLGRGDEQYF. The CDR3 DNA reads TGTGCCAGCTCACCACTCGGCAGGGGAGACGAGCAGTACTTC.

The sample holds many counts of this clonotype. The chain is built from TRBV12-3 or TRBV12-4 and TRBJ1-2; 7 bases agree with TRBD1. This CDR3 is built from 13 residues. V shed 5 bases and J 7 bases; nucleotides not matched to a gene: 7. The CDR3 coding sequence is TGTGCCAGCAGTGCAGACAGGGCTTCTGGCTACACCTTC. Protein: CASSADRASGYTF.

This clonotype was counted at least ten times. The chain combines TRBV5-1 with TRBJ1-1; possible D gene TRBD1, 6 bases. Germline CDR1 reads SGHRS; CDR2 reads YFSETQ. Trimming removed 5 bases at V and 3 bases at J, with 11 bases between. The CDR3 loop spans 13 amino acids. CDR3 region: CASRGGADTEAFF. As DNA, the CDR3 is TGCGCCAGCAGGGGGGGCGCGGACACTGAAGCTTTCTTT. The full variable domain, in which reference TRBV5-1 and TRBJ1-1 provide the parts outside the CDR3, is KAGVTQTPRYLIKTRGQQVTLSCSPISGHRSVSWYQQTPGQGLQFLFEYFSETQRNKGNFPGRFSGRQFSNSRSEMNVSTLELGDSALYLCASRGGADTEAFFGQGTRLTVV.

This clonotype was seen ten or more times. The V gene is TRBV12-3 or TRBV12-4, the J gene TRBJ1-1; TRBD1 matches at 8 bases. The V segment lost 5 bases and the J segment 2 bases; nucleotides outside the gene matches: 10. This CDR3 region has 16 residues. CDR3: CASSPLRGTGNTEAFF. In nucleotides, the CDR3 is TGTGCCAGCAGTCCGCTACGTGGGACAGGTAACACTGAAGCTTTCTTT.